This is a list of T cell receptor beta chains from one sample in a study of shared clonotypes between healthy human individuals. Assay: immunoSEQ multiplex PCR; the TCRdb copy retains only in-frame clones and omits some. The sample consists of a few million clones, under 97% of them appearing once. The material sequenced was naive CD4+ T cells sorted from blood. These receptor sequences come from a man between 18 and 29 years old in good health. CDR3s include the opening cysteine and the closing phenylalanine or tryptophan. The order of the fields is J gene, clone size, V gene, D gene, CDR3 protein, CDR3 DNA. D genes are given only for firm matches. Size is stated for part of the rows, as once, few or many counts, or as a class when the clone is expanded.

>TRBJ2-5|-|TRBV5-6|-
CASSWRDSRETQYF
TGTGCCAGCAGCTGGCGGGACAGCCGAGAGACCCAGTACTTC
>TRBJ1-4|-|TRBV19|-
CASADPSGSALTNEKLFF
TGTGCCAGTGCCGACCCATCCGGGTCGGCCCTAACTAATGAAAAACTGTTTTTT
>TRBJ2-5|-|TRBV6-5|TRBD1
CASSRDRSRETQYF
TGTGCCAGCAGTCGGGACAGGTCGCGAGAGACCCAGTACTTC
>TRBJ2-3|-|TRBV30|-
CAWSVGASRDSDTQYF
TGTGCCTGGAGTGTCGGGGCCTCAAGGGATTCGGATACGCAGTATTTT
>TRBJ2-2|-|TRBV7-2|-
CASSLEGGFKGTGELFF
TGTGCCAGCAGCTTAGAAGGCGGGTTCAAAGGAACCGGGGAGCTGTTTTTT
>TRBJ2-1|-|TRBV10-3|-
CAISESNTHRSYNEQFF
TGTGCCATCAGTGAGTCGAACACCCACCGCTCCTACAATGAGCAGTTCTTC
>TRBJ2-7|-|TRBV1|-
CTSSRHPQSSYEQYF
TGCACCAGCAGCCGCCACCCACAGAGCTCCTACGAGCAGTACTTC
>TRBJ1-1|-|TRBV29-1|-
CSGQFLNTEAFF
TGCAGCGGACAGTTTCTGAACACTGAAGCTTTCTTT
>TRBJ1-6|once|TRBV19|TRBD1
CASSTPRDRVNSPLHF
TGTGCCAGTAGTACACCGCGGGACAGGGTGAATTCACCCCTCCACTTT
>TRBJ2-1|-|TRBV4-3|TRBD2
CASSYRLARTYNEQFF
TGCGCCAGCAGCTACCGACTAGCGAGAACCTACAATGAGCAGTTCTTC